This T cell receptor beta chain comes out of a study of immune cell composition in non-small cell lung cancer. Study results and caveats: Lung adenocarcinomas had lower top 10 clone scores and clonality than squamous tumours.

Only in-frame clones appear in the TCRdb table, and some are missing; sequencing was by immunoSEQ multiplex PCR. The sample includes about 14,000 clones, 65% to 85% of them seen just once. CDR1 is SGDLS and CDR2 is YYNGEE in the germline V gene. V lost 7 bases to trimming and J lost 2 bases; unmatched junction nucleotides: 5. There are 13 residues in the CDR3. In the case of this clone: Its specificity is unknown.

The sequencing input was lung tumor tissue. The sequence derives from a human donor with non-small cell lung cancer. The rearrangement links TRBV9 to TRBJ2-5; 7 bases are a match to TRBD2. The CDR3 loop is CASFRDYQETQYF. The DNA of the CDR3 is TGTGCCAGCTTCCGGGACTATCAAGAGACCCAGTACTTC.